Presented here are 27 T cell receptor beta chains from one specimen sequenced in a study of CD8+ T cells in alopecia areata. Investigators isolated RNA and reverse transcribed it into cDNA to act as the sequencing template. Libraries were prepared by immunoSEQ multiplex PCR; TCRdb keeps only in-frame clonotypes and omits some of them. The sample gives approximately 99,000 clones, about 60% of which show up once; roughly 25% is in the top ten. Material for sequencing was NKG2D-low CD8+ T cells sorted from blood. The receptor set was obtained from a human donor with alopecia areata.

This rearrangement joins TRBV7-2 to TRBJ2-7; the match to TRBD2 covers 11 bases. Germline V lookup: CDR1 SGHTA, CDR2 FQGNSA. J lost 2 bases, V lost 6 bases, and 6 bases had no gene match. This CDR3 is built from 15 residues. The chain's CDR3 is CASRVTSGITYEQYF. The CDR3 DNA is TGTGCCAGCAGGGTGACTAGCGGGATAACCTACGAGCAGTACTTC.

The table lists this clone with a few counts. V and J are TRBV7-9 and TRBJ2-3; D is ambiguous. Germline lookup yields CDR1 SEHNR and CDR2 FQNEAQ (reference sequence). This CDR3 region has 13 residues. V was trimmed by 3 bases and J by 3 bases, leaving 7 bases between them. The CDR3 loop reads CASSFRRTDTQYF. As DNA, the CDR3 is TGTGCCAGCAGCTTCCGACGGACAGATACGCAGTATTTT.

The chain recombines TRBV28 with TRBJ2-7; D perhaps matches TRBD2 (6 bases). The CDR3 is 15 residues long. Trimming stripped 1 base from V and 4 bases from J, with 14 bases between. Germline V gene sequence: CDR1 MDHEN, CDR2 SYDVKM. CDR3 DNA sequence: TGTGCCAGCAGTTTATTAGGAGGGGACTTTTACGAGCAGTACTTC. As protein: CASSLLGGDFYEQYF.

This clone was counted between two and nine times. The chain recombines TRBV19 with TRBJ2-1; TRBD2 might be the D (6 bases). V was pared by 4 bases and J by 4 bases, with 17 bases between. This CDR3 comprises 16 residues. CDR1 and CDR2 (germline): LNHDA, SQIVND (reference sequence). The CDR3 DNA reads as TGTGCCAGTAGTACCGGAGGGGACCCGCGTTACAATGAGCAGTTCTTC. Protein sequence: CASSTGGDPRYNEQFF.

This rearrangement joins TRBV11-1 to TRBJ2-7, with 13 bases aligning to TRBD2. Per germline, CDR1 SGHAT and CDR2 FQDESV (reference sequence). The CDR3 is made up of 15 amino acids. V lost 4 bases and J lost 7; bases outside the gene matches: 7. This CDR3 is CASSWLGLAGVEQYF. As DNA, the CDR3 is TGTGCCAGCAGCTGGCTCGGACTAGCGGGAGTTGAGCAGTACTTC.

The CDR3 reads CASSLSSGRAYEQYF. The CDR3 DNA follows: TGTGCCAGCAGTTTATCTAGCGGGAGGGCTTACGAGCAGTACTTC. This chain joins TRBV28 and TRBJ2-7; 12 bases map to TRBD2. Losses at the gene ends were 1 base for V and 4 bases for J; bases not matched to a gene: 2. The V gene's germline CDR1 is MDHEN and CDR2 SYDVKM. The CDR3 totals 15 residues.

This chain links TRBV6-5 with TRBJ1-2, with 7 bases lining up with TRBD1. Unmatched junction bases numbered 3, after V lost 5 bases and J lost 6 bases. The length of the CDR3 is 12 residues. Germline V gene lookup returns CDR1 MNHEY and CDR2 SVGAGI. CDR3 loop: CASSKQGHGYTF. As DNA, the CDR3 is TGTGCCAGCAGTAAACAGGGGCATGGCTACACCTTC.

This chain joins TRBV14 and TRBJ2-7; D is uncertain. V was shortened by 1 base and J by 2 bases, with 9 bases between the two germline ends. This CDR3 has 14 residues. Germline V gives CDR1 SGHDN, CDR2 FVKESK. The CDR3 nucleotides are TGTGCCAGCAGCCAAGGAGGCCCAGCCTACGAGCAGTACTTC. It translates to CASSQGGPAYEQYF.

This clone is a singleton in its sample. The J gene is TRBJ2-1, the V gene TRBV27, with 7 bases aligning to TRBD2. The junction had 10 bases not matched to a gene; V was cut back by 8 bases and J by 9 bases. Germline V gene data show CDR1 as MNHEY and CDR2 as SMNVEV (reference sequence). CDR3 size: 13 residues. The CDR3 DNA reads TGTGCCAGCGGCACCTCACTAGCGCCTGAGCAGTTCTTC. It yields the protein CASGTSLAPEQFF.

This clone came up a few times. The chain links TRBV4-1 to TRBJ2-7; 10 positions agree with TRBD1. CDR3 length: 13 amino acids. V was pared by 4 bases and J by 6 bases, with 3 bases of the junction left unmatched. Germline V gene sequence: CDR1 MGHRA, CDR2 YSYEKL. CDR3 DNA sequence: TGCGCCAGCAGCCCGTGGACAGGGGGCGAGCAGTACTTC. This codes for CASSPWTGGEQYF.

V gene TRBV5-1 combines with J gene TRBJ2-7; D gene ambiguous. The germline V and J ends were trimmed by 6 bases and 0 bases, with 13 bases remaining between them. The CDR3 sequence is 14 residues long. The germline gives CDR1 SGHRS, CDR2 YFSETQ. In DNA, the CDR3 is TGCGCCAGCAACGCCGGACGGAGCTCCTACGAGCAGTACTTC. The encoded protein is CASNAGRSSYEQYF.

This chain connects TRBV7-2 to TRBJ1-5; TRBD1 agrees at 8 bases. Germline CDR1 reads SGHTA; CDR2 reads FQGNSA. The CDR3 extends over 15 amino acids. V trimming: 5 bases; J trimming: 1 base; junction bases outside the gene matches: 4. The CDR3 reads CASSPTGASNQPQHF. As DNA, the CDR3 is TGTGCCAGCAGCCCGACAGGGGCAAGCAATCAGCCCCAGCATTTT.

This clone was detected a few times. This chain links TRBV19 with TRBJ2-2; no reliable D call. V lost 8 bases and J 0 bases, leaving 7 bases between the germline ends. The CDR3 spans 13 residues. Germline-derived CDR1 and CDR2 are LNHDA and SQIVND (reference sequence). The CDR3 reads CASETANTGELFF. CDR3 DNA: TGTGCCAGTGAGACGGCGAACACCGGGGAGCTGTTTTTT.

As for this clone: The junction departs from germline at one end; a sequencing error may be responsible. CDR3 region: CGVPRSGELFF. DNA of the CDR3: TGCGGCGTTCCACGTTCCGGGGAGCTGTTTTTT. The rearrangement joins TRBV29-1 to TRBJ2-2; D is unresolved. Looked up from germline, CDR1 is SQVTM and CDR2 is ANQGSEA. CDR3 length: 11 residues.

CDR3 in DNA: TGTGCCAGCAGCCCCCAGCAGTATTTT. This sequence encodes CASSPQQYF. V gene TRBV7-2 combines with J gene TRBJ2-3; D is undetermined. The CDR3 length is 9 residues. CDR1 SGHTA and CDR2 FQGNSA come from the germline V gene. Trimming left V 5 bases short and J 11 bases short, with 5 bases between.

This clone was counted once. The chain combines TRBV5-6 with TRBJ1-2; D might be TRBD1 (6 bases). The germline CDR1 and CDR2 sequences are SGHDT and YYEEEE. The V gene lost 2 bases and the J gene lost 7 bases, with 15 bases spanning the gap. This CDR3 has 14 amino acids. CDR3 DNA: TGTGCCAGCAGCTTCGGGGGGCTTGTCGGTGGCTACACCTTC. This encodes CASSFGGLVGGYTF. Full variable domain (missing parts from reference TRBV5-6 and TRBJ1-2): DAGVTQSPTHLIKTRGQQVTLRCSPKSGHDTVSWYQQALGQGPQFIFQYYEEEERQRGNFPDRFSGHQFPNYSSELNVNALLLGDSALYLCASSFGGLVGGYTFGSGTRLTVV.

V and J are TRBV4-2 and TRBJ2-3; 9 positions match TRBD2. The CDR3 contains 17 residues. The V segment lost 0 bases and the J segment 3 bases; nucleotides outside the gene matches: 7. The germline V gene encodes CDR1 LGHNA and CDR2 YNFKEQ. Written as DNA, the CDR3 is TGTGCCAGCAGCCAAGAACGTCCTAGCGGGACAACAGATACGCAGTATTTT. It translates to CASSQERPSGTTDTQYF.

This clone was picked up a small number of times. The CDR3: CASSFRDEQYF. The CDR3 DNA follows: TGCGCCAGCAGCTTTAGGGACGAGCAGTACTTC. V gene TRBV5-1 combines with J gene TRBJ2-7; D gene unclear. The germline CDR1 and CDR2 sequences are SGHRS and YFSETQ. This CDR3 is built from 11 residues. V gave up 2 bases and J gave up 5 bases, with 5 bases separating them.

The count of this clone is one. Written as DNA, the CDR3 is TGCGCCAGCAGCTTTTTCCTGGGACAGGGGGCCGTAACTAATGAAAAACTGTTTTTT. Its translation: CASSFFLGQGAVTNEKLFF. V gene TRBV5-1 combines with J gene TRBJ1-4; 12 bases match TRBD1. CDR1 and CDR2 (germline): SGHRS, YFSETQ. CDR3 length equals 19 residues. V lost 2 bases to trimming and J lost 1 base; unmatched junction nucleotides: 9.

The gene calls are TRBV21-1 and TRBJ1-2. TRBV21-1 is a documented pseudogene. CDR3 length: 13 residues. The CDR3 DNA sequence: TGTGCCAGCATGGGAAGTGCTAACTATGGCTACACCTTC. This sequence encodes CASMGSANYGYTF.

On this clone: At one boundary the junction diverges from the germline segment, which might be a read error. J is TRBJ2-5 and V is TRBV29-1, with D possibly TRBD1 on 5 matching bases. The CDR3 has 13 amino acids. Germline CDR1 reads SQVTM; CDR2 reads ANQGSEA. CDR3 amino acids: CSIEGANQETQYF. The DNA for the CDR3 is TGCAGCATTGAAGGGGCTAATCAAGAGACCCAGTACTTC.

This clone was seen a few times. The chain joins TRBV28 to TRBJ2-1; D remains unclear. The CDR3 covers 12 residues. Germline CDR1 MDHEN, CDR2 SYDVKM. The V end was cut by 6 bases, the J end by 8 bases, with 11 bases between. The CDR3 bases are TGTGCCAGCAGCTCCAATTGGGATGAGCAGTTCTTC. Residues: CASSSNWDEQFF. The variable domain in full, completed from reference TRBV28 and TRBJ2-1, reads DVKVTQSSRYLVKRTGEKVFLECVQDMDHENMFWYRQDPGLGLRLIYFSYDVKMKEKGDIPEGYSVSREKKERFSLILESASTNQTSMYLCASSSNWDEQFFGPGTRLTVL.

The CDR3, as DNA: TGTGCCAGCAGGTCCCCGCGGGAGCCCCCAGATACGCAGTATTTT. Amino acids: CASRSPREPPDTQYF. This rearrangement joins TRBV7-8 to TRBJ2-3, with 7 nucleotides matching TRBD2. V lost 6 bases to trimming and J lost 4 bases; unmatched junction nucleotides: 10. Germline lookup yields CDR1 SGHVS and CDR2 FQNEAQ. The CDR3 is 15 amino acids. Filled out from reference TRBV7-8 and TRBJ2-3, the complete variable domain reads GAGVSQSPRYKVAKRGQDVALRCDPISGHVSLFWYQQALGQGPEFLTYFQNEAQLDKSGLPSDRFFAERPEGSVSTLKIQRTQQEDSAVYLCASRSPREPPDTQYFGPGTRLTVL.

The CDR3 DNA is TGTGCCAGCAGTCCGGGTGGATCTGGAAACACCATATATTTT. This codes for CASSPGGSGNTIYF. The chain is built from TRBV27 and TRBJ1-3, with D hard to call. V gave up 5 bases and J gave up 1 base, with 9 bases separating them. The CDR3 is 14 residues long. The germline V gene has CDR1 MNHEY and CDR2 SMNVEV (reference sequence).

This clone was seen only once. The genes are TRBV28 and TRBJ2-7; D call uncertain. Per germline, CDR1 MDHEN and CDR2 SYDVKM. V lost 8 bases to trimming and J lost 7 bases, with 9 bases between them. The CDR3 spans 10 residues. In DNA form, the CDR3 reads TGTGCCAGCGGGCCGAGGGAGCAGTACTTC. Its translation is CASGPREQYF.

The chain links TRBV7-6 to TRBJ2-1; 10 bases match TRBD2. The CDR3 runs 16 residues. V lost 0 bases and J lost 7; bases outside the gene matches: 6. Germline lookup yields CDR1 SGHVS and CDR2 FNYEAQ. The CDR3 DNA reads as TGTGCCAGCAGCTTAGCTACTAGCGGGACGCGGAATGAGCAGTTCTTC. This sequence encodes CASSLATSGTRNEQFF.

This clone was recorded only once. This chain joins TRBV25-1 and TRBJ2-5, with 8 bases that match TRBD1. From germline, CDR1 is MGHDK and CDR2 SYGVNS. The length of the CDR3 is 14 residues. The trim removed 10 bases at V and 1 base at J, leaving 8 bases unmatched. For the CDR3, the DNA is TGTGCCACTACCCGTGGACAGGGCCAAGAGACCCAGTACTTC. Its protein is CATTRGQGQETQYF.